The 7 T cell receptor beta chains reported below all come from one sample, sequenced in a study of T cells in tumors after PD-1 blockade. Profiled with immunoSEQ multiplex PCR; TCRdb holds only in-frame clones, not every one. The table includes about 48,000 clones, 81% detected once. Sample: PBMCs, taken before anti-PD-1 treatment. Source of these receptors: a human donor with basal cell carcinoma.

The chain recombines TRBV27 with TRBJ2-1; TRBD2 matches at 12 bases. The trim removed 8 bases at V and 1 base at J, leaving 3 bases unmatched. Germline V gene data show CDR1 as MNHEY and CDR2 as SMNVEV (reference sequence). This CDR3 is built from 15 residues. The CDR3 spells CASHLAGGSYNEQFF. The CDR3 region has the DNA TGTGCCAGCCATCTAGCGGGGGGGTCCTACAATGAGCAGTTCTTC.

V and J are TRBV4-1 and TRBJ1-3, with D tentatively TRBD1 (6 bases). Germline V gene sequence: CDR1 MGHRA, CDR2 YSYEKL. The CDR3 covers 14 residues. Trimming stripped 6 bases from V and 3 bases from J, with 12 bases between. The CDR3 spells CASSHPTGGNTIYF. CDR3 in DNA: TGCGCCAGCAGTCACCCGACAGGTGGAAACACCATATATTTT.

This rearrangement joins TRBV19 to TRBJ2-2; weak D call: TRBD2 (6 bases). Trimming shortened V by 7 bases and J by 3 bases, and 15 bases separated the two germline ends. CDR1 is LNHDA, CDR2 SQIVND, per germline (reference sequence). This CDR3 has 15 amino acids. Written as DNA, the CDR3 is TGTGCCAGTAAGACGGGGGACTCCCACACCGGGGAGCTGTTTTTT. Translated: CASKTGDSHTGELFF.

This sequence joins TRBV6-6 and TRBJ2-1, with 8 bases fitting TRBD2. The germline gives CDR1 MNHNY, CDR2 SVGAGI (reference sequence). Trimming cost V 7 bases and J 5 bases; bases outside gene matches: 13. The CDR3 is 16 amino acids. The CDR3 loop is CASTTTRGGPDNEQFF. The DNA for the CDR3 is TGTGCCAGCACTACAACCCGGGGGGGCCCGGACAATGAGCAGTTCTTC.

This clone was detected only once. V gene TRBV7-6 combines with J gene TRBJ2-1; 10 positions agree with TRBD2. The CDR3 is 16 residues long. V was pared by 6 bases and J by 5 bases, with 10 bases of the junction left unmatched. Per germline, CDR1 SGHVS and CDR2 FNYEAQ. The CDR3 loop is CASSISGTSVHNEQFF. CDR3 in DNA: TGTGCCAGCAGTATATCCGGGACTAGCGTTCACAATGAGCAGTTCTTC.

The chain has TRBV5-1 and TRBJ2-4; TRBD1 matches at 11 bases. Germline CDR1 SGHRS, CDR2 YFSETQ. The CDR3 has 15 amino acids. J gave up 8 bases and V 0 bases, and 4 bases lay outside the gene matches. Here the CDR3 reads CASSLDGTGGDIQYF. The DNA of the CDR3 is TGCGCCAGCAGCTTGGACGGGACAGGGGGTGACATTCAGTACTTC.

The CDR3 here is CAWSVHLGGGETQYF. The CDR3 DNA is TGTGCCTGGAGTGTACATCTGGGGGGTGGGGAGACCCAGTACTTC. The V and J genes are TRBV30 and TRBJ2-5; possible D gene TRBD2, 6 bases. CDR3 length equals 15 residues. Germline V CDR1 and CDR2: GTSNPN, SVGIG (reference sequence). The V and J ends lost 0 bases and 5 bases respectively, with 16 bases between them. The full variable domain, rest sourced from reference TRBV30 and TRBJ2-5, is SQTIHQWPATLVQPVGSPLSLECTVEGTSNPNLYWYRQAAGRGLQLLFYSVGIGQISSEVPQNLSASRPQDRQFILSSKKLLLSDSGFYLCAWSVHLGGGETQYFGPGTRLLVL.